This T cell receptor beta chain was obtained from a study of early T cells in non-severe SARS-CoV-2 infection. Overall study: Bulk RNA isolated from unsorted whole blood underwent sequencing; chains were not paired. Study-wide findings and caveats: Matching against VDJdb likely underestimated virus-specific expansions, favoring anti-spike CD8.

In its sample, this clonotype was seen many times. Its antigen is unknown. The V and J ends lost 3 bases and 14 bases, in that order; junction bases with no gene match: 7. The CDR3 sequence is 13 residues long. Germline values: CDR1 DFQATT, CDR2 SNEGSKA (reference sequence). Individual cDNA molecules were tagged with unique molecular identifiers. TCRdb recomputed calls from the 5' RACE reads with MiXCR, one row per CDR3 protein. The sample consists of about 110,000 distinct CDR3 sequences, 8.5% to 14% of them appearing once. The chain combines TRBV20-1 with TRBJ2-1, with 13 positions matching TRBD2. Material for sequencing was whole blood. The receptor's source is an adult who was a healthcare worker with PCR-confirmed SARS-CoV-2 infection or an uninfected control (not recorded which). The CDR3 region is CSASQGLAGEEFF. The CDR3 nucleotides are TGCAGTGCTAGCCAAGGACTAGCGGGAGAAGAGTTCTTC.